These 22 T cell receptor beta chains were sequenced from one sample in a study of blood T cell repertoires in COVID-19. Only in-frame clones appear in the TCRdb table, and some are missing; sequencing was by immunoSEQ multiplex PCR. The table includes approximately 92,000 clones, 70% to 90% detected once. The specimen was peripheral blood. The receptors were gathered from a man aged 55-75 years with acute or convalescent COVID-19.

The chain has TRBV9 and TRBJ1-6, with 7 bases matching TRBD1. Germline CDR1 SGDLS, CDR2 YYNGEE. With V trimmed by 0 bases and J by 9 bases, 3 bases remained unmatched. The CDR3 runs 14 residues. The CDR3: CASSVGQGVSPLHF. DNA of the CDR3: TGTGCCAGCAGCGTAGGGCAGGGGGTTTCACCCCTCCACTTT.

This chain links TRBV2 with TRBJ1-1; TRBD1 might be the D (6 bases). This CDR3 is 13 amino acids long. Trimming stripped 6 bases from V and 6 bases from J, with 14 bases between. Germline lookup yields CDR1 SNHLY and CDR2 FYNNEI. The CDR3: CASRRGGSAEAFF. The CDR3 DNA reads as TGTGCCAGCAGACGAGGGGGTAGCGCTGAAGCTTTCTTT.

This clone showed up just once. The chain uses TRBV7-2 and TRBJ2-1; 7 bases fit TRBD2. Germline CDR1 is SGHTA and CDR2 is FQGNSA. This CDR3 comprises 18 residues. After removal of 1 base from V and 0 bases from J, the junction contained 9 bases not matched to a gene. Written as DNA, the CDR3 is TGTGCCAGCAGCTTAGGTGGACTGCGGGGGAGCTCCTACAATGAGCAGTTCTTC. Protein product: CASSLGGLRGSSYNEQFF.

The J gene is TRBJ2-6, the V gene TRBV29-1, with no clear D. This CDR3 is 16 amino acids long. Trimming cost V 4 bases and J 0 bases, with 13 bases left between them. CDR1 SQVTM and CDR2 ANQGSEA come from the germline V gene. The CDR3 nucleotides are TGCAGCGTTGTGGGCGAATCGTCCTCTGGGGCCAACGTCCTGACTTTC. Encoded protein: CSVVGESSSGANVLTF.

The chain links TRBV24-1 to TRBJ2-3; 8 bases are a match to TRBD2. The CDR3 spans 18 residues. CDR1 is KGHDR, CDR2 SFDVKD, per germline. V dropped 0 bases and J dropped 4; count of bases not matched to a gene: 11. The CDR3 sequence: CATSDLSVAGRSADTQYF. The CDR3 DNA sequence: TGTGCCACCAGTGATTTGTCCGTAGCGGGAAGGAGCGCAGATACGCAGTATTTT.

This clone came up many times. The genes are TRBV3-1 (or the pseudogene TRBV3-2) and TRBJ2-1; 8 bases agree with TRBD2. Unmatched junction bases numbered 5, after V lost 10 bases and J lost 9 bases. CDR1 LGHDT and CDR2 YNNKEL come from the germline V gene (reference sequence). This CDR3 is 11 amino acids long. The CDR3 nucleotides are TGTGCCATCCGGGAGGGCAGTGAGCAGTTCTTC. Amino acid sequence: CAIREGSEQFF.

The gene calls are TRBV12-3 or TRBV12-4 and TRBJ1-4; 8 bases align to TRBD1. CDR3 size: 13 residues. The junction had 5 bases not matched to a gene; V was cut back by 6 bases and J by 8 bases. This CDR3 is CASRRTGNEKLFF. The CDR3 nucleotides read TGTGCCAGCAGGCGGACAGGGAACGAAAAACTGTTTTTT.

CDR3 loop: CASSSRGGYTF. In nucleotides, the CDR3 is TGTGCCAGCAGCTCCCGGGGTGGCTACACCTTC. The V call is TRBV9, the J call TRBJ1-2; unclear D gene. The germline gives CDR1 SGDLS, CDR2 YYNGEE. V lost 4 bases and J 7 bases, leaving 8 bases between the germline ends. The CDR3 sequence is 11 residues long.

The rearrangement uses TRBV4-2 and TRBJ2-1, with 7 bases matching TRBD2. CDR3 length: 15 amino acids. Looked up from germline, CDR1 is LGHNA and CDR2 is YNFKEQ. The junction had 7 bases not matched to a gene; V was cut back by 1 base and J by 7 bases. The CDR3 DNA sequence: TGTGCCAGCAGCCAAGGGGAGGGGCCGAGGAATGAGCAGTTCTTC. It encodes CASSQGEGPRNEQFF.

The chain joins TRBV7-3 to TRBJ2-7; the D gene is possibly TRBD1 (5 bases). CDR1 SGHTA and CDR2 FQGTGA come from the germline V gene. This CDR3 spans 12 amino acids. With 5 bases removed from V and 4 bases from J, the gap between germline ends came to 9 bases. DNA of the CDR3: TGTGCCAGCAGCATACAGGAGTACGAGCAGTACTTC. Its translation: CASSIQEYEQYF. Full variable domain (remainder filled in from reference TRBV7-3 and TRBJ2-7): GAGVSQTPSNKVTEKGKYVELRCDPISGHTALYWYRQSLGQGPEFLIYFQGTGAADDSGLPNDRFFAVRPEGSVSTLKIQRTERGDSAVYLCASSIQEYEQYFGPGTRLTVT.

The V call is TRBV28, the J call TRBJ2-7; 7 bases are a match to TRBD1. The CDR3 extends over 12 amino acids. Trimming removed 6 bases from V and 2 bases from J; junction bases left unmatched: 1. Germline V gene sequence: CDR1 MDHEN, CDR2 SYDVKM. The CDR3 region is CASRGQTYEQYF. The CDR3 bases are TGTGCCAGCAGGGGACAGACCTACGAGCAGTACTTC.

The chain joins TRBV5-1 to TRBJ2-5; TRBD2 matches 10 bases. Trimming cost V 6 bases and J 2 bases; bases outside gene matches: 7. The length of the CDR3 is 15 residues. From germline, CDR1 is SGHRS and CDR2 YFSETQ. CDR3 in amino acids: CASNTGTSVQETQYF. In DNA form, the CDR3 reads TGCGCCAGCAATACCGGGACTAGCGTACAAGAGACCCAGTACTTC.

This clone was observed a single time. V gene TRBV29-1 combines with J gene TRBJ1-5; perhaps TRBD1 as D (6 bases). CDR1 is SQVTM, CDR2 ANQGSEA, per germline. The CDR3 contains 14 residues. Trimming took off 6 bases at V and 7 bases at J, with 19 bases between the two ends. CDR3 DNA: TGCAGCGTCGCCGGACAGTCTAGCGGGCAGCCCCAGCATTTT. Translating it yields CSVAGQSSGQPQHF.

The genes are TRBV6-5 and TRBJ1-1; 7 bases are a match to TRBD1. Per germline, CDR1 MNHEY and CDR2 SVGAGI. This CDR3 region has 15 residues. Germline trimming cut 6 bases from V and 0 bases from J; bases unmatched to any gene: 7. The CDR3 DNA reads TGTGCCAGCAGGCGAACAGGGGCGGTGAACACTGAAGCTTTCTTT. Its protein product is CASRRTGAVNTEAFF.

The chain joins TRBV2 to TRBJ2-7, with 7 bases identical to TRBD1. In germline, CDR1 is SNHLY, CDR2 FYNNEI. This CDR3 has 15 amino acids. With 6 bases clipped from V and 0 bases from J, the junction kept 8 bases outside the gene matches. In DNA form, the CDR3 reads TGTGCCAGCAGCCCGGACAGGATCCTCTCCTACGAGCAGTACTTC. Translation: CASSPDRILSYEQYF.

The chain uses TRBV30 and TRBJ1-2, with no clear D. The CDR3 totals 11 residues. Trimming removed 1 base at V and 7 bases at J, with 7 bases between. In germline, CDR1 is GTSNPN, CDR2 SVGIG (reference sequence). CDR3: CAWSGGRGYTF. The CDR3 DNA reads as TGTGCCTGGAGTGGAGGGCGTGGCTACACCTTC. The variable domain in full, completed from reference TRBV30 and TRBJ1-2, reads SQTIHQWPATLVQPVGSPLSLECTVEGTSNPNLYWYRQAAGRGLQLLFYSVGIGQISSEVPQNLSASRPQDRQFILSSKKLLLSDSGFYLCAWSGGRGYTFGSGTRLTVV.

The rearrangement uses TRBV5-1 and TRBJ2-1; D is perhaps TRBD2 (5 bases). Germline lookup yields CDR1 SGHRS and CDR2 YFSETQ. The CDR3 loop spans 15 amino acids. V lost 4 bases and J 5 bases, leaving 16 bases between the germline ends. For the CDR3, the DNA is TGCGCCAGCAGCCCCCGCGCTAGCCTTGACAATGAGCAGTTCTTC. Protein sequence: CASSPRASLDNEQFF.

This clone turned up a few times. The chain links TRBV2 to TRBJ2-7; no definite D call. Germline values: CDR1 SNHLY, CDR2 FYNNEI. The CDR3 sequence is 14 residues long. The ends were cut back, 2 bases at V and 3 bases at J, with 11 bases in the middle. CDR3 loop: CASSESLGFYEQYF. CDR3 DNA: TGTGCCAGCAGTGAAAGTCTCGGGTTCTACGAGCAGTACTTC.

The V call is TRBV24-1, the J call TRBJ2-7, with 12 positions matching TRBD2. The junction had 13 bases not matched to a gene; V was cut back by 9 bases and J by 5 bases. This CDR3 spans 16 amino acids. The germline CDR1 and CDR2 sequences are KGHDR and SFDVKD. The CDR3 DNA reads as TGTGCCACCTTATTAAGACTAGCGGGAGTTAAAGACGAGCAGTACGTC. Translated: CATLLRLAGVKDEQYV.

CDR3 DNA sequence: TGTGCCAGTAGTTTGGAGACTAGCGGGAGATCAATCCAAGAGACCCAGTACTTC. Translated: CASSLETSGRSIQETQYF. J is TRBJ2-5 and V is TRBV19; the match to TRBD2 covers 12 bases. With V trimmed by 5 bases and J by 1 base, 11 bases remained unmatched. Germline lookup yields CDR1 LNHDA and CDR2 SQIVND (reference sequence). The CDR3 is made up of 18 amino acids. Together with reference TRBV19 and TRBJ2-5, the CDR3 gives the full variable domain: DGGITQSPKYLFRKEGQNVTLSCEQNLNHDAMYWYRQDPGQGLRLIYYSQIVNDFQKGDIAEGYSVSREKKESFPLTVTSAQKNPTAFYLCASSLETSGRSIQETQYFGPGTRLLVL.

V is TRBV11-3 and J is TRBJ1-1; a weak D match, TRBD1 (5 bases). The CDR3 is 15 residues long. Trimming took off 0 bases at V and 5 bases at J, with 13 bases between the two ends. CDR1 is SGHNT, CDR2 YENEEA, per germline. The CDR3: CASSLDPREGTEAFF. The CDR3, as DNA: TGTGCCAGCAGCTTAGACCCGCGGGAGGGGACTGAAGCTTTCTTT. The full variable domain, in which reference TRBV11-3 and TRBJ1-1 provide the parts outside the CDR3, is EAGVVQSPRYKIIEKKQPVAFWCNPISGHNTLYWYLQNLGQGPELLIRYENEEAVDDSQLPKDRFSAERLKGVDSTLKIQPAELGDSAVYLCASSLDPREGTEAFFGQGTRLTVV.

The chain carries TRBV5-1 and TRBJ2-1; 7 bases agree with TRBD2. Trimming cost V 0 bases and J 4 bases; bases outside gene matches: 4. This CDR3 is 15 amino acids long. Germline V gene sequence: CDR1 SGHRS, CDR2 YFSETQ. CDR3 amino acids: CASSLGASGYNEQFF. In DNA, the CDR3 is TGCGCCAGCAGCTTGGGCGCTAGCGGATACAATGAGCAGTTCTTC.